The clone carrying this T cell receptor (beta chain) was seen only a few times. Its antigen is not known. Unique molecular identifiers featured in each of the TCR beta cDNA libraries. T cells, roughly 1 to 10 million of them, yielded some 540,000 cDNA molecules. TCRdb re-called the PCR reads through MiXCR, storing one row per CDR3 protein. The sample includes about 760,000 distinct CDR3 sequences, roughly 29% of them seen just once. Per the germline V gene, CDR1 is DFQATT and CDR2 is SNEGSKA (reference sequence). CDR3 length: 16 amino acids. The ends lost 1 base at V and 2 bases at J; junction bases unmatched: 5. The entry originates in a study of post-analysis software for immune sequencing data. Across the whole study: Relapsing-remitting, secondary progressive and progressive-relapsing forms of multiple sclerosis all featured among disease courses.

Study results and caveats: Patients used about five TRBV segments, including TRBV5-6, TRBV5-1 and TRBV20-1, more often than controls. Normalized Chao1 diversity was significantly lower in multiple sclerosis patients than in controls.

This chain connects TRBV20-1 to TRBJ2-1; 10 nucleotides line up with TRBD2. The receptor comes from a girl aged 5-17 years with multiple sclerosis. The sequencing sample was made of blood. CDR3 sequence: CSARGASGGTYNEQFF. The DNA of the CDR3 is TGCAGTGCTAGAGGGGCTAGCGGGGGTACCTACAATGAGCAGTTCTTC.